The 28 T cell receptor beta chains in this list originate from one sample, sequenced in a study of immune evolution from preneoplasia to lung adenocarcinoma. Some clones are missing from TCRdb's copy, which holds only in-frame ones; the method was immunoSEQ multiplex PCR. Among about 6,100 clones, just under 80% were seen once, and the ten largest hold 5.5% to 7%. What was sequenced was FFPE minimally invasive lung adenocarcinoma tissue. All receptors derive from a person aged 50-70 years with lung adenocarcinoma.

The chain employs TRBV5-1 and TRBJ1-1; TRBD1 matches 11 bases. Germline V lookup: CDR1 SGHRS, CDR2 YFSETQ. V was pared by 4 bases and J by 0 bases, with 8 bases of the junction left unmatched. This CDR3 has 17 residues. The CDR3 DNA is TGCGCCAGCAGCCGAGGGACAGGGGGACTGATGAACACTGAAGCTTTCTTT. Protein product: CASSRGTGGLMNTEAFF.

This chain joins TRBV28 and TRBJ2-2; 8 positions match TRBD1. The junction had 6 bases not matched to a gene; V was cut back by 6 bases and J by 6 bases. CDR3 length: 14 residues. CDR1 is MDHEN, CDR2 SYDVKM, per germline. The CDR3 loop is CASRRQGYAGELFF. The CDR3 DNA is TGTGCCAGCAGAAGACAGGGGTATGCCGGGGAGCTGTTTTTT.

The CDR3 region has the DNA TGTGCCAGCAGCACCGACAGGGATCGGCCCTACGAGCAGTACTTC. Protein sequence: CASSTDRDRPYEQYF. The chain couples TRBV11-1 to TRBJ2-7; TRBD1 agrees at 7 bases. The CDR3 is made up of 15 amino acids. Unmatched junction bases numbered 9, after V lost 5 bases and J lost 2 bases. The V gene's germline CDR1 is SGHAT and CDR2 FQDESV (reference sequence).

This chain joins TRBV11-2 and TRBJ1-1; 12 bases map to TRBD1. The CDR3 length is 17 residues. The V gene's germline CDR1 is SGHAT and CDR2 FQNNGV. J was trimmed by 0 bases and V by 9 bases; bases with no gene match: 11. CDR3 in amino acids: CASREGQGALMNTEAFF. The CDR3 DNA follows: TGTGCCAGTCGGGAGGGACAGGGGGCCTTAATGAACACTGAAGCTTTCTTT.

The table lists this clone with a count of one. The V call is TRBV5-5, the J call TRBJ2-5, with D possibly being TRBD1 or TRBD2 (5 bases each). Trimming left V 3 bases short and J 4 bases short, with 13 bases between. Germline CDR1 is SGHKS and CDR2 is YYEKEE (reference sequence). CDR3 size: 14 residues. Written as DNA, the CDR3 is TGTGCCAGCAGCTCTTTAGGGACGGTAGAGACCCAGTACTTC. It specifies CASSSLGTVETQYF.

The chain joins TRBV12-2 to TRBJ2-7; the DNA was not compared with TRBD1, the D call given in the table. TRBV12-2 is annotated as a pseudogene. This CDR3 is 15 amino acids long. The CDR3: CASRSHRGNTYEQYF. In nucleotides, the CDR3 is TGTGCAAGTCGCTCCCACAGGGGCAACACCTACGAGCAGTACTTC.

The chain combines TRBV29-1 with TRBJ1-4; D is uncertain. CDR3 length: 12 residues. V was cut by 2 bases and J by 8 bases, with 9 bases left in between. Germline V gives CDR1 SQVTM, CDR2 ANQGSEA. CDR3 in amino acids: CSVEYGAEKLFF. CDR3 in DNA: TGCAGCGTTGAATACGGTGCCGAAAAACTGTTTTTT.

This clone was seen only once. The V and J genes are TRBV6-1 and TRBJ1-5; 8 nucleotides line up with TRBD1. The V segment lost 8 bases and the J segment 3 bases; nucleotides outside the gene matches: 3. The V gene's germline CDR1 is MNHNS and CDR2 SASEGT. The CDR3 has 13 amino acids. The CDR3, as DNA: TGTGCCAGCGGACAGGGTACCAATCAGCCCCAGCATTTT. Encoded protein: CASGQGTNQPQHF.

The rearrangement uses TRBV7-2 and TRBJ1-1, with 9 bases matching TRBD1. The CDR3 is made up of 15 amino acids. The germline V gene has CDR1 SGHTA and CDR2 FQGNSA. V was pared by 5 bases and J by 5 bases, with 9 bases of the junction left unmatched. The CDR3, as DNA: TGTGCCAGCAGCCCAACGTCGGACAGGGGAACTGAAGCTTTCTTT. As protein: CASSPTSDRGTEAFF.

The chain has TRBV11-2 and TRBJ2-1; 14 positions match TRBD2. The CDR3 consists of 16 residues. The junction had 2 bases not matched to a gene; V was cut back by 5 bases and J by 2 bases. From germline, CDR1 is SGHAT and CDR2 FQNNGV. CDR3 DNA: TGTGCCAGCAGCGCGACTAGCGGGAGGGCCTACAATGAGCAGTTCTTC. This translates into CASSATSGRAYNEQFF.

The J gene is TRBJ1-5, the V gene TRBV28; D ambiguous. The CDR3 has 13 residues. Looked up from germline, CDR1 is MDHEN and CDR2 is SYDVKM. With 8 bases removed from V and 2 bases from J, the gap between germline ends came to 10 bases. The CDR3 region has the DNA TGTGCCAGCCGTCCTATAGGCAATCAGCCCCAGCATTTT. Residues: CASRPIGNQPQHF.

The chain joins TRBV27 to TRBJ1-1, with 12 bases aligning to TRBD1. The germline V gene has CDR1 MNHEY and CDR2 SMNVEV (reference sequence). J lost 8 bases, V lost 6 bases, and 7 bases had no gene match. The CDR3 sequence is 14 residues long. The CDR3 here is CASSPGTGGLEAFF. The CDR3 region has the DNA TGTGCCAGCAGCCCCGGGACAGGGGGCTTAGAAGCTTTCTTT.

The gene calls are TRBV6-5 and TRBJ2-7, with a possible D match to TRBD2 (5 bases). The CDR3 consists of 12 residues. Germline values: CDR1 MNHEY, CDR2 SVGAGI. The V end was cut by 7 bases, the J end by 7 bases, with 14 bases between. CDR3 DNA: TGTGCCAGCAAGACAAGGACGGGGGAGCAGTACTTC. It encodes CASKTRTGEQYF.

The genes are TRBV10-1 and TRBJ1-5; D remains ambiguous. This CDR3 is 12 amino acids long. V lost 4 bases to trimming and J lost 2 bases, with 3 bases between them. Looked up from germline, CDR1 is WNHNN and CDR2 is SYGVQD (reference sequence). This CDR3 is CASSGGNQPQHF. The CDR3 nucleotides read TGCGCCAGCAGTGGCGGCAATCAGCCCCAGCATTTT.

V is TRBV7-2 and J is TRBJ2-7; TRBD1 matches 7 bases. The CDR3 length is 14 residues. V shed 9 bases and J 4 bases; nucleotides not matched to a gene: 12. Germline loops: CDR1 SGHTA, CDR2 FQGNSA. CDR3 loop: CASASRDRNYEQYF. For the CDR3, the DNA is TGTGCCAGTGCCTCCCGGGACAGAAATTACGAGCAGTACTTC.

This chain uses TRBV10-3 with TRBJ1-2; 12 bases align to TRBD1. The ends lost 7 bases at V and 6 bases at J; junction bases unmatched: 3. CDR1 and CDR2 (germline): ENHRY, SYGVKD. The CDR3 covers 13 residues. CDR3 in amino acids: CAITGTGGDGYTF. CDR3 in DNA: TGTGCCATCACTGGGACAGGGGGCGATGGCTACACCTTC.

The chain joins TRBV19 to TRBJ1-6, with 7 bases identical to TRBD1. The germline gives CDR1 LNHDA, CDR2 SQIVND (reference sequence). V trimming: 4 bases; J trimming: 10 bases; junction bases outside the gene matches: 7. This CDR3 has 14 residues. This CDR3 reads CASSTDRVGSPLHF. CDR3 in DNA: TGTGCCAGTAGTACAGACAGGGTCGGATCACCCCTCCACTTT.

The chain is built from TRBV6-5 and TRBJ2-5; TRBD1 aligns across 12 bases. V gave up 5 bases and J gave up 5 bases; unmatched junction bases: 6. In germline, CDR1 is MNHEY, CDR2 SVGAGI. CDR3 length: 15 residues. The CDR3: CASSKGQGAGETQYF. In DNA form, the CDR3 reads TGTGCCAGCAGTAAGGGACAGGGGGCGGGCGAGACCCAGTACTTC.

The gene calls are TRBV13 and TRBJ2-7; weak D call: TRBD2 (6 bases). CDR1 PRHDT and CDR2 FYEKMQ come from the germline V gene (reference sequence). The CDR3 is made up of 18 amino acids. Between the trimmed V and J ends, which lost 0 bases and 0 bases, there was a span of 18 bases. CDR3 loop: CASSLGGRGTHSSYEQYF. The CDR3 DNA is TGTGCCAGCAGCTTAGGGGGCCGGGGGACCCACAGCTCCTACGAGCAGTACTTC.

The chain is built from TRBV5-4 and TRBJ1-2; 8 bases match TRBD1. Germline CDR1 SGHNT, CDR2 YYREEE (reference sequence). Unmatched junction bases numbered 17, after V lost 4 bases and J lost 12 bases. CDR3 size: 15 residues. The CDR3 spells CASSDWDRRSAPHTF. The CDR3 DNA is TGTGCCAGCAGCGACTGGGACAGGCGCTCCGCCCCCCACACCTTC.

In this sample, this clone turned up a few times. The chain combines TRBV12-2 with TRBJ2-3; the table gives TRBD2 as D, unverified against the DNA. TRBV12-2 is deemed a pseudogene. CDR3 length: 16 residues. In nucleotides, the CDR3 is TGTGCAAGACTCGCTTCCGGGACTAGCGGGATTTATACGCAGTATTTT. This codes for CARLASGTSGIYTQYF.

The chain is built from TRBV13 and TRBJ2-5; 8 bases are shared with TRBD1. Germline assignment: CDR1 PRHDT and CDR2 FYEKMQ (reference sequence). CDR3 length: 15 amino acids. J was trimmed by 4 bases and V by 3 bases; bases with no gene match: 7. This CDR3 is CASSFTTGDRETQYF. In DNA, the CDR3 is TGTGCCAGCAGCTTTACGACAGGGGACAGAGAGACCCAGTACTTC.

The rearrangement uses TRBV30 and TRBJ1-2; TRBD1 is a possible D gene (6 bases). This CDR3 is built from 11 residues. Trimming removed 0 bases at V and 7 bases at J, with 6 bases between. Germline V gene data show CDR1 as GTSNPN and CDR2 as SVGIG (reference sequence). The CDR3 sequence is CAWSVGGGYTF. CDR3 nucleotides: TGTGCCTGGAGTGTAGGGGGTGGCTACACCTTC.

CDR3 DNA: TGTGCCAGCATGAAGACAGGGGGCCATCAGCCCCAGCATTTT. The encoded protein is CASMKTGGHQPQHF. This chain connects TRBV2 to TRBJ1-5; 10 positions match TRBD1. Germline values: CDR1 SNHLY, CDR2 FYNNEI. This CDR3 has 14 amino acids. Unmatched junction bases numbered 5, after V lost 7 bases and J lost 5 bases.

V and J are TRBV7-2 and TRBJ2-3, with TRBD1 matching 8 bases. This CDR3 is built from 14 residues. V trimming: 0 bases; J trimming: 6 bases; junction bases outside the gene matches: 2. The germline gives CDR1 SGHTA, CDR2 FQGNSA. The CDR3 loop reads CASSLATGADTQYF. Written as DNA, the CDR3 is TGTGCCAGCAGCTTAGCGACAGGGGCGGATACGCAGTATTTT. The full variable domain, rest sourced from reference TRBV7-2 and TRBJ2-3, is GAGVSQSPSNKVTEKGKDVELRCDPISGHTALYWYRQSLGQGLEFLIYFQGNSAPDKSGLPSDRFSAERTGGSVSTLTIQRTQQEDSAVYLCASSLATGADTQYFGPGTRLTVL.

This chain connects TRBV28 to TRBJ2-5; TRBD1 matches 7 bases. Unmatched junction bases numbered 9, after V lost 6 bases and J lost 5 bases. CDR3 size: 14 residues. Per germline, CDR1 MDHEN and CDR2 SYDVKM. CDR3 in DNA: TGTGCCAGCAGGGAGACAGGGTTAGGGGAGACCCAGTACTTC. This codes for CASRETGLGETQYF.

The chain links TRBV28 to TRBJ1-3; no reliable D call. CDR3 length: 15 amino acids. Germline CDR1 MDHEN, CDR2 SYDVKM. Trimming shortened V by 6 bases and J by 0 bases, and 12 bases separated the two germline ends. The CDR3 sequence: CASRFDSDSGNTIYF. CDR3 sequence (DNA): TGTGCCAGCAGATTTGATAGTGACTCTGGAAACACCATATATTTT. The full variable domain, with the rest looked up from reference TRBV28 and TRBJ1-3, is DVKVTQSSRYLVKRTGEKVFLECVQDMDHENMFWYRQDPGLGLRLIYFSYDVKMKEKGDIPEGYSVSREKKERFSLILESASTNQTSMYLCASRFDSDSGNTIYFGEGSWLTVV.

This clone was detected a few times. This sequence joins TRBV4-1 and TRBJ1-2; 8 nucleotides match TRBD1. Trimming cost V 6 bases and J 3 bases; bases outside gene matches: 6. In germline, CDR1 is MGHRA, CDR2 YSYEKL. The CDR3 has 14 amino acids. CDR3 loop: CASRPQGAHYGYTF. The CDR3 DNA is TGCGCCAGCAGACCCCAGGGGGCCCACTATGGCTACACCTTC.